This T cell receptor beta chain appears in the sequencing data of a study of T and B cells in COVID-19 patients. TRB rearrangements were amplified by multiplex PCR with BIOMED2 TRB-A/B primers. Using its own MiXCR run on the multiplex PCR reads, TCRdb lists one record per CDR3 protein. In the table there are approximately 17,000 distinct CDR3 sequences, approximately 30% of which are singletons. From blood, about 240-550 ng of genomic DNA served as TRB template. At least ten counts were recorded for this clonotype. Material: blood. The receptor was derived from a human donor who had recovered from COVID-19.

This CDR3 reads CASSPSAGPNEQYF. CDR3 in DNA: TGTGCCAGCTCACCTAGCGCAGGGCCCAACGAGCAGTACTTC. The gene calls are TRBV18 and TRBJ2-7; D may correspond to TRBD1 or TRBD2 (5 bases each). Trimming left V 3 bases short and J 5 bases short, with 14 bases between. This CDR3 region has 14 residues. Germline CDR1 reads KGHSH; CDR2 reads LQKENI. The whole variable domain, filled in from reference TRBV18 and TRBJ2-7, reads NAGVMQNPRHLVRRRGQEARLRCSPMKGHSHVYWYRQLPEEGLKFMVYLQKENIIDESGMPKERFSAEFPKEGPSILRIQQVVRGDSAAYFCASSPSAGPNEQYFGPGTRLTVT.